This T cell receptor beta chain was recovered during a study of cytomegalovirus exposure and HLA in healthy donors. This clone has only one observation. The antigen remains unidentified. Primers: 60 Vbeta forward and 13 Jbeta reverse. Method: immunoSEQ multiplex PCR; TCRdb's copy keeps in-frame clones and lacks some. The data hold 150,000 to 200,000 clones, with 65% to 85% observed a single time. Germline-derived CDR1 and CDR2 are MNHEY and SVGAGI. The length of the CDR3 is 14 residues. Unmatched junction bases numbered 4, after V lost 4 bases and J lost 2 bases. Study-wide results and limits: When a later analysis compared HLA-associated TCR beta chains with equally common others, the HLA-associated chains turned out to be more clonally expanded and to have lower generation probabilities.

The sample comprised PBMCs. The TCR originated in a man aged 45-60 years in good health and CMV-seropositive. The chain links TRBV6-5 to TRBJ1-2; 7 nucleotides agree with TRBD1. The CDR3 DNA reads TGTGCCAGCAGTTCACAGGGGCCCAACTATGGCTACACCTTC. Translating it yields CASSSQGPNYGYTF.